What follows are 11 T cell receptor beta chains derived from one specimen sequenced in a study of cytomegalovirus exposure and HLA in healthy donors. The PCR had 60 Vbeta and 13 Jbeta primers. Some clones are missing from TCRdb's copy, which holds only in-frame ones; the method was immunoSEQ multiplex PCR. The sample records 200,000 or so clones, roughly 80% being singletons. Sequencing was performed on PBMCs. These receptors came from a male donor in good health and CMV-seronegative.

The chain joins TRBV13 to TRBJ2-3, with 10 nucleotides matching TRBD2. The CDR3 runs to 16 residues. After removal of 5 bases from V and 1 base from J, the junction contained 6 bases not matched to a gene. Germline lookup yields CDR1 PRHDT and CDR2 FYEKMQ (reference sequence). The CDR3 spells CASSPTGTSGTDTQYF. CDR3 coding DNA: TGTGCCAGCAGCCCGACCGGGACTAGCGGCACAGATACGCAGTATTTT.

J is TRBJ2-1 and V is TRBV25-1; no firm D call. This CDR3 is built from 11 residues. Germline V gene data show CDR1 as MGHDK and CDR2 as SYGVNS. V lost 7 bases and J lost 6, with 7 bases in between. This CDR3 reads CASTTRNEQFF. CDR3 bases: TGTGCCAGCACAACTCGCAATGAGCAGTTCTTC.

This chain joins TRBV11-2 and TRBJ1-5; 9 nucleotides match TRBD1. Germline loops: CDR1 SGHAT, CDR2 FQNNGV. After removal of 4 bases from V and 0 bases from J, the junction contained 4 bases not matched to a gene. The CDR3 covers 16 residues. Here the CDR3 reads CASSSGTGYSNQPQHF. The DNA of the CDR3 is TGTGCCAGCAGCTCTGGGACAGGGTATAGCAATCAGCCCCAGCATTTT.

This clone was seen only a few times. The chain uses TRBV29-1 and TRBJ1-4, with D perhaps TRBD1 (5 bases). The V gene's germline CDR1 is SQVTM and CDR2 ANQGSEA. The CDR3 covers 15 residues. V dropped 1 base and J dropped 10 bases, with 19 bases sitting between them. CDR3 nucleotides: TGCAGCGTTGAAGCTGGGGCAGGGACCGGGGGAAAACTGTTTTTT. This encodes CSVEAGAGTGGKLFF.

This clone was observed a single time. The rearrangement uses TRBV7-2 and TRBJ1-5, with D unclear. From germline, CDR1 is SGHTA and CDR2 FQGNSA. The CDR3 loop spans 13 amino acids. V was cut by 5 bases and J by 9 bases, with 14 bases left in between. The CDR3 DNA reads as TGTGCCAGCAGCATCTCGGGGTCTCGGCCCCAGCATTTT. Its translation is CASSISGSRPQHF.

V usage is TRBV5-1 and J usage is TRBJ2-7, with 9 nucleotides matching TRBD1. This CDR3 contains 15 residues. V shed 0 bases and J 6 bases; nucleotides not matched to a gene: 7. From germline, CDR1 is SGHRS and CDR2 YFSETQ. CDR3 DNA sequence: TGCGCCAGCAGCTTGGGGACAGGGGCGGTGGGCGAGCAGTACTTC. Protein product: CASSLGTGAVGEQYF. Looking up the rest from reference TRBV5-1 and TRBJ2-7 gives the full variable domain: KAGVTQTPRYLIKTRGQQVTLSCSPISGHRSVSWYQQTPGQGLQFLFEYFSETQRNKGNFPGRFSGRQFSNSRSEMNVSTLELGDSALYLCASSLGTGAVGEQYFGPGTRLTVT.

The V and J genes are TRBV11-2 and TRBJ2-3, with a possible D match to TRBD2 (6 bases). CDR3 size: 17 residues. Germline values: CDR1 SGHAT, CDR2 FQNNGV. V was pared by 4 bases and J by 3 bases, with 20 bases between. The CDR3 bases are TGTGCCAGCAGCTCACTAGGCGGTCGGGGGATGACAGATACGCAGTATTTT. It is translated as CASSSLGGRGMTDTQYF.

This clone has only one observation. V and J are TRBV5-1 and TRBJ2-4; 7 bases are shared with TRBD2. Trimming cost V 4 bases and J 9 bases; bases outside gene matches: 19. The CDR3 contains 17 residues. In germline, CDR1 is SGHRS, CDR2 YFSETQ. As DNA, the CDR3 is TGCGCCAGCAGCCAGTACGGGACTACGGTGAGTGAGAGCATTCAGTACTTC. This encodes CASSQYGTTVSESIQYF.

V usage is TRBV6-1 and J usage is TRBJ1-5; no reliable D call. Germline V gene data show CDR1 as MNHNS and CDR2 as SASEGT. There are 15 residues in the CDR3. V shed 6 bases and J shed 0 bases, with 12 bases lying between them. Written as DNA, the CDR3 is TGTGCCAGCAGGGGCCAGTACCATAGCAATCAGCCCCAGCATTTT. Translation gives CASRGQYHSNQPQHF.

This clone was seen a handful of times. V is TRBV6-5 and J is TRBJ1-5; maybe TRBD1 (5 bases). The CDR3 totals 14 residues. Germline-derived CDR1 and CDR2 are MNHEY and SVGAGI. Trimming took off 6 bases at V and 9 bases at J, with 18 bases between the two ends. The CDR3 DNA is TGTGCCAGCAGCCAGAGGAGGGGAGGACCGCCCCAGCATTTT. It is translated as CASSQRRGGPPQHF.

The rearrangement joins TRBV6-5 to TRBJ2-7, with 7 bases identical to TRBD1. The junction had 5 bases not matched to a gene; V was cut back by 4 bases and J by 2 bases. Germline-derived CDR1 and CDR2 are MNHEY and SVGAGI. The CDR3 extends over 14 amino acids. The CDR3 nucleotides read TGTGCCAGCAGTTTACCGGGACAGACCTACGAGCAGTACTTC. This codes for CASSLPGQTYEQYF.